Presented here are 29 T cell receptor beta chains from one specimen sequenced in a study of OX40 agonist ivuxolimab in advanced cancers. Here immunoSEQ multiplex PCR was the method, and the copy in TCRdb shows in-frame clones only, minus some. The top ten hold over 0.95% of the sample, which has roughly 70,000 clones, about four fifths seen once. Here the sequenced sample was CD4+ or CD8+ T cells sorted from blood, taken in a trial of the OX40 agonist ivuxolimab. Receptors originate from an adult with an advanced solid tumor such as melanoma, head and neck, liver or kidney cancer.

Only one count was recorded for this clone. The chain is built from TRBV30 and TRBJ1-5, with D uncertain. The germline V gene encodes CDR1 GTSNPN and CDR2 SVGIG (reference sequence). CDR3 length: 13 residues. Trimming pared 0 bases from V and 2 bases from J, leaving 5 bases between. The CDR3 sequence is CAWSVNRNQPQHF. DNA of the CDR3: TGTGCCTGGAGTGTAAATCGCAATCAGCCCCAGCATTTT.

This clone came up once. This chain joins TRBV6-5 and TRBJ1-2; 8 nucleotides align to TRBD1. With 2 bases clipped from V and 4 bases from J, the junction kept 9 bases outside the gene matches. CDR3 length equals 16 residues. CDR1 and CDR2 from the germline V gene are MNHEY and SVGAGI. This CDR3 reads CASSYPARQGFYGYTF. In DNA, the CDR3 is TGTGCCAGCAGTTACCCCGCCCGACAGGGGTTCTATGGCTACACCTTC.

The chain couples TRBV5-6 to TRBJ1-6, with D perhaps TRBD1 (5 bases). Trimming removed 0 bases from V and 7 bases from J, with 8 bases in between. The germline V gene encodes CDR1 SGHDT and CDR2 YYEEEE. This CDR3 contains 14 residues. The DNA of the CDR3 is TGTGCCAGCAGCTTGGGACAGACCAATTCACCCCTCCACTTT. This sequence encodes CASSLGQTNSPLHF.

This chain links TRBV18 with TRBJ1-1; D gene uncertain. V lost 0 bases, J lost 2 bases, and 7 bases lay in between. The CDR3 runs 14 residues. The germline V gene encodes CDR1 KGHSH and CDR2 LQKENI. The CDR3 bases are TGTGCCAGCTCACCACCCGCGATAAACACTGAAGCTTTCTTT. It is translated as CASSPPAINTEAFF.

Here the CDR3 reads CASSEQGAPYEQYF. The CDR3 DNA is TGTGCCAGCAGTGAACAGGGTGCCCCCTACGAGCAGTACTTC. The V call is TRBV2, the J call TRBJ2-7, with a weak D call TRBD1 (5 bases). V lost 2 bases and J 2 bases, leaving 10 bases between the germline ends. This CDR3 region has 14 residues. Germline V gives CDR1 SNHLY, CDR2 FYNNEI.

Concerning this clone itself: The junction shows a germline mismatch at one end, possibly a read error. The rearrangement uses TRBV6-5 and TRBJ1-1, with D tentatively TRBD1 (6 bases). The CDR3 sequence is 13 residues long. Germline values: CDR1 MNHEY, CDR2 SVGAGI. The CDR3 loop reads CAISGQMNTEAFF. The CDR3 DNA follows: TGTGCCATCAGTGGACAGATGAACACTGAAGCTTTCTTT.

This chain links TRBV6-1 with TRBJ1-5, with TRBD1 identical over 8 bases. Germline V CDR1 and CDR2: MNHNS, SASEGT. Trimming removed 7 bases from V and 2 bases from J; junction bases left unmatched: 7. The CDR3 is 15 amino acids. In nucleotides, the CDR3 is TGTGCCAGCAAGACCTCAGGGGGCGGCAATCAGCCCCAGCATTTT. Translation: CASKTSGGGNQPQHF.

This clone has only one observation. This rearrangement joins TRBV7-9 to TRBJ2-3, with 10 bases matching TRBD2. The germline V gene encodes CDR1 SEHNR and CDR2 FQNEAQ (reference sequence). CDR3 size: 17 residues. The V gene end was trimmed by 5 bases and the J gene end by 6 bases; junction bases not matched to a gene: 14. The CDR3 bases are TGTGCCAGCAGCCGGGGTAGCGGGGGGCTGGAGGTGGATACGCAGTATTTT. Protein: CASSRGSGGLEVDTQYF.

The rearrangement joins TRBV23-1 to TRBJ1-5, with D hard to call. TRBV23-1 is labeled an ORF, and its function is uncertain. The CDR3 runs 15 residues. Trimming stripped 1 base from V and 2 bases from J, with 9 bases between. The CDR3 region has the DNA TGCGCCAGCAGTCAATTAGGACCTCGCAATCAGCCCCAGCATTTT. This gives the protein CASSQLGPRNQPQHF.

This sequence joins TRBV19 and TRBJ1-6; D unclear. V dropped 4 bases and J dropped 12 bases, with 10 bases sitting between them. CDR1 is LNHDA, CDR2 SQIVND, per germline (reference sequence). This CDR3 is built from 12 residues. The CDR3 here is CASSNLAQPLHF. CDR3 sequence (DNA): TGTGCCAGTAGTAATCTGGCCCAACCCCTCCACTTT.

The chain combines TRBV5-1 with TRBJ1-2, with TRBD1 as a possible D gene (5 bases). The CDR3 consists of 15 residues. Germline CDR1 and CDR2: SGHRS and YFSETQ. The V end was cut by 2 bases, the J end by 4 bases, with 15 bases between. The CDR3 spells CASSLRDGSPYGYTF. DNA for the CDR3: TGCGCCAGCAGCTTACGGGACGGATCCCCCTATGGCTACACCTTC.

The V and J genes are TRBV5-1 and TRBJ1-4; no clear D gene. Germline assignment: CDR1 SGHRS and CDR2 YFSETQ. The CDR3 is 15 amino acids. V was pared by 6 bases and J by 4 bases, with 16 bases between. The CDR3 DNA follows: TGCGCCAGCACGGAGGGCCTGTCCCTTAATGAAAAACTGTTTTTT. Residues: CASTEGLSLNEKLFF.

The genes are TRBV6-1 and TRBJ1-4, with D uncertain. The CDR3 totals 13 residues. V was shortened by 5 bases and J by 5 bases, with 9 bases between the two germline ends. Germline V lookup: CDR1 MNHNS, CDR2 SASEGT. The CDR3 reads CASSRTGNEKLFF. The CDR3 DNA sequence: TGTGCCAGCAGTAGGACGGGGAATGAAAAACTGTTTTTT.

This clone has only a few counts. V usage is TRBV5-1 and J usage is TRBJ2-2; D call uncertain. The CDR3 spans 15 residues. Germline CDR1 SGHRS, CDR2 YFSETQ. V was pared by 3 bases and J by 4 bases, with 13 bases between. The CDR3 sequence: CASSWVGSSTGELFF. In DNA, the CDR3 is TGCGCCAGCAGCTGGGTCGGCTCATCCACCGGGGAGCTGTTTTTT.

The rearrangement links TRBV27 to TRBJ2-2; 7 bases are shared with TRBD1. Looked up from germline, CDR1 is MNHEY and CDR2 is SMNVEV (reference sequence). The CDR3 spans 15 residues. The trim removed 5 bases at V and 4 bases at J, leaving 7 bases unmatched. This chain's CDR3 is CASSVDREGTGELFF. The CDR3 nucleotides read TGTGCCAGCAGTGTAGACAGGGAAGGCACCGGGGAGCTGTTTTTT.

V is TRBV6-5 and J is TRBJ1-5; D might be TRBD1 (5 bases). Trimming left V 6 bases short and J 3 bases short, with 9 bases between. The CDR3 spans 13 residues. CDR1 and CDR2 (germline): MNHEY, SVGAGI. CDR3 in DNA: TGTGCCAGCAGGGGACGCTCCAATCAGCCCCAGCATTTT. Translated, it gives CASRGRSNQPQHF.

V and J are TRBV28 and TRBJ1-5; D unclear. Trimming cost V 3 bases and J 11 bases, with 11 bases left between them. This CDR3 has 12 residues. Germline CDR1 reads MDHEN; CDR2 reads SYDVKM. Here the CDR3 DNA reads TGTGCCAGCAGTTTTGAGGTTTCAGCCCAGCATTTT. It specifies CASSFEVSAQHF.

This clone was recorded a few times. The chain has TRBV10-3 and TRBJ1-1; D uncertain. Germline V CDR1 and CDR2: ENHRY, SYGVKD. Trimming stripped 11 bases from V and 8 bases from J, with 15 bases between. The CDR3 spans 11 residues. The CDR3 DNA sequence: TGTGCCTCCGCGGGGAGGGTCGAAGCTTTCTTT. Its protein is CASAGRVEAFF.

The chain uses TRBV6-1 and TRBJ1-2; unclear D gene. The CDR3 is 13 amino acids. With 1 base removed from V and 4 bases from J, the gap between germline ends came to 7 bases. The germline V gene encodes CDR1 MNHNS and CDR2 SASEGT. The DNA for the CDR3 is TGTGCCAGCAGTGAAGGCAGAGGCTATGGCTACACCTTC. This gives the protein CASSEGRGYGYTF.

The J gene is TRBJ2-2, the V gene TRBV5-6; D ambiguous. Germline assignment: CDR1 SGHDT and CDR2 YYEEEE. This CDR3 contains 16 residues. Trimming pared 0 bases from V and 1 base from J, leaving 10 bases between. CDR3 sequence: CASSLVLGLNTGELFF. CDR3 in DNA: TGTGCCAGCAGCTTGGTTCTTGGTCTGAACACCGGGGAGCTGTTTTTT.

The chain links TRBV13 to TRBJ2-7, with 10 bases lining up with TRBD1. Germline V gives CDR1 PRHDT, CDR2 FYEKMQ (reference sequence). V lost 3 bases to trimming and J lost 0 bases; unmatched junction nucleotides: 2. There are 15 residues in the CDR3. The CDR3: CASSLGQGISYEQYF. The CDR3 DNA sequence: TGTGCCAGCAGCTTGGGACAGGGGATCTCCTACGAGCAGTACTTC.

There are a few counts of this clone. The rearrangement uses TRBV11-2 and TRBJ1-2; D gene unclear. The ends were cut back, 4 bases at V and 2 bases at J, with 11 bases in the middle. This CDR3 region has 14 residues. The germline V gene has CDR1 SGHAT and CDR2 FQNNGV. The CDR3 sequence is CASSSLRWNYGYTF. In nucleotides, the CDR3 is TGTGCCAGCAGCTCCCTCAGGTGGAACTATGGCTACACCTTC.

The chain joins TRBV5-4 to TRBJ2-3, with unresolved D. The germline V gene has CDR1 SGHNT and CDR2 YYREEE (reference sequence). This CDR3 is built from 15 residues. Deletions cut 3 bases from V and 1 base from J, with 12 bases between. The DNA of the CDR3 is TGTGCCAGCAGCTATCGGCGCACTGGCACAGATACGCAGTATTTT. Its protein is CASSYRRTGTDTQYF.

V gene TRBV5-5 combines with J gene TRBJ1-3; D remains unclear. There are 15 residues in the CDR3. V lost 3 bases, J lost 2 bases, and 12 bases lay in between. Germline lookup yields CDR1 SGHKS and CDR2 YYEKEE (reference sequence). CDR3 in amino acids: CASSSEGVTGNTIYF. The CDR3 DNA is TGTGCCAGCAGCTCCGAGGGCGTAACTGGAAACACCATATATTTT.

To note about this clone: A junction boundary mismatches the germline segment, possibly from a read error. The chain combines TRBV5-1 with TRBJ2-3, with a tentative D call TRBD2 (5 bases). The CDR3 covers 12 residues. CDR1 SGHRS and CDR2 YFSETQ come from the germline V gene. The CDR3 DNA is TGCGCCAGCAGCTTGGACGAGGGCACGCAGGATTTT. This translates into CASSLDEGTQDF.

This chain joins TRBV5-5 and TRBJ1-5; unclear D gene. V lost 1 base, J lost 0 bases, and 5 bases lay in between. From germline, CDR1 is SGHKS and CDR2 YYEKEE (reference sequence). The CDR3 contains 14 residues. CDR3 nucleotides: TGTGCCAGCAGCTTGCTCGATAGCAATCAGCCCCAGCATTTT. Encoded protein: CASSLLDSNQPQHF.

The genes are TRBV9 and TRBJ1-1; 9 nucleotides align to TRBD1. Trimming took 1 base from V and 3 from J; bases not matched to a gene: 4. Germline CDR1 and CDR2: SGDLS and YYNGEE. The length of the CDR3 is 15 residues. The CDR3 sequence: CASSVQQGAHTEAFF. DNA of the CDR3: TGTGCCAGCAGCGTACAACAGGGGGCTCACACTGAAGCTTTCTTT.

The chain joins TRBV6-4 to TRBJ1-2; D remains unclear. This CDR3 is 13 amino acids long. Trimming stripped 2 bases from V and 2 bases from J, with 6 bases between. CDR1 and CDR2 from the germline V gene are MRHNA and SNTAGT. The CDR3, as DNA: TGTGCCAGCAGTGACAGGCTGAACTATGGCTACACCTTC. Translation: CASSDRLNYGYTF.

This chain links TRBV29-1 with TRBJ2-4; D is possibly TRBD1 (5 bases). The CDR3 is 13 residues long. Germline V lookup: CDR1 SQVTM, CDR2 ANQGSEA. Trimming left V 5 bases short and J 6 bases short, with 14 bases between. The CDR3 nucleotides read TGCAGCGTTACGCCCCCTGGGGCAAACATTCAGTACTTC. It codes for CSVTPPGANIQYF.